One and the same sample provided the 24 T cell receptor beta chains below, sequenced in a study of CD8+CD57+ T cells in acquired aplastic anemia. For CDR3 and TCR beta VDJ profiling, genomic DNA was the template used. TCRdb fed the reads into MiXCR, producing one record per CDR3 protein. The profile shows a few hundred thousand distinct CDR3 sequences, 65% to 80% of them singletons. Sequencing used sorted CD4+, CD8+, or CD8+CD57+ T cells (not recorded which) from PBMCs. The receptors originated from a human donor in good health, serving as a control.

Of note for this clonotype: Germline is not matched at one junction end, which may reflect a read error. The gene calls are TRBV7-8 and TRBJ2-5, with D maybe TRBD2 (5 bases). The J call may be faulty, since TRBJ2-7 better matches the DNA end. Per the germline V gene, CDR1 is SGHVS and CDR2 is FQNEAQ. CDR3 length: 13 amino acids. The CDR3 bases are TGTGCCAGCAGCGTAGCGAGGGCCCACGAGCAGTACTTC. Translation: CASSVARAHEQYF.

This clonotype was counted at least ten times. The rearrangement joins TRBV6-1 to TRBJ1-5; D is unresolved. The CDR3 runs 14 residues. Germline V gene sequence: CDR1 MNHNS, CDR2 SASEGT. The V end was cut by 7 bases, the J end by 3 bases, with 13 bases between. The CDR3 protein is CASNLPADNQPQHF. The DNA for the CDR3 is TGTGCCAGCAACCTACCGGCGGACAATCAGCCCCAGCATTTT.

Many counts were recorded for this clonotype. V is TRBV5-8 and J is TRBJ1-6, with no clear D. CDR1 SGHTS and CDR2 YDEGEE come from the germline V gene. The CDR3 contains 12 residues. The V gene lost 0 bases and the J gene lost 9 bases, with 4 bases spanning the gap. For the CDR3, the DNA is TGTGCCAGCAGCTTGGTCCCTTCACCCCTCCACTTT. It encodes CASSLVPSPLHF. Using reference TRBV5-8 and TRBJ1-6 for the parts outside the CDR3, the full variable domain is EAGVTQSPTHLIKTRGQQATLRCSPISGHTSVYWYQQALGLGLQFLLWYDEGEERNRGNFPPRFSGRQFPNYSSELNVNALELEDSALYLCASSLVPSPLHFGNGTRLTVT.

This chain links TRBV5-1 with TRBJ2-2; possibly TRBD2 for D (6 bases). The CDR3 is 13 amino acids. Germline-derived CDR1 and CDR2 are SGHRS and YFSETQ. V shed 3 bases and J shed 13 bases, with 16 bases lying between them. The CDR3 loop is CASSYGGGAGLFF. The CDR3 DNA follows: TGCGCCAGCAGCTACGGGGGTGGCGCAGGGCTGTTTTTT.

With respect to this clonotype: The junction does not match germline at one end; this may be a read error. This chain joins TRBV20-1 and TRBJ1-2; weak D call: TRBD1 (5 bases). The germline V gene has CDR1 DFQATT and CDR2 SNEGSKA (reference sequence). The CDR3 is 13 residues long. The CDR3 is CSVGGNRDYSYTF. DNA for the CDR3: TGCAGCGTTGGGGGGAATAGGGACTATAGCTACACCTTC.

About this clonotype itself: The junction shows a germline mismatch at one end, possibly a read error. The V call is TRBV7-7, the J call TRBJ2-7; no firm D call. The length of the CDR3 is 13 residues. The germline CDR1 and CDR2 sequences are SSHAT and FNYEAQ (reference sequence). Here the CDR3 reads CASSLHTNYGQTF. The CDR3 coding sequence is TGTGCCAGCAGCTTGCACACTAACTACGGGCAGACCTTC.

This clonotype came up many times. The genes are TRBV20-1 and TRBJ2-3, with unresolved D. Deletions cut 5 bases from V and 4 bases from J, with 10 bases between. This CDR3 is built from 12 residues. The germline V gene has CDR1 DFQATT and CDR2 SNEGSKA (reference sequence). CDR3 in amino acids: CSASQNPDTQYF. The CDR3 DNA reads TGCAGTGCTTCGCAGAATCCAGATACGCAGTATTTT.

This clonotype was recorded at least ten times. The rearrangement uses TRBV3-1 and TRBJ2-1; unclear D gene. V gave up 1 base and J gave up 8 bases, with 3 bases separating them. CDR3 size: 11 residues. The germline gives CDR1 LGHDT, CDR2 YNNKEL (reference sequence). CDR3 sequence (DNA): TGTGCCAGCAGCCAAGTTGATGAGCAGTTCTTC. Translating gives CASSQVDEQFF.

The chain has TRBV9 and TRBJ2-2; 9 bases map to TRBD2. Unmatched junction bases numbered 16, after V lost 4 bases and J lost 15 bases. The CDR3 covers 15 residues. Germline V gene lookup returns CDR1 SGDLS and CDR2 YYNGEE. The CDR3 DNA reads TGTGCCAGCAGCTTAATAGCGGGGGACCCCGGCCAGTTGTTTTTT. Residues: CASSLIAGDPGQLFF.

V usage is TRBV20-1 and J usage is TRBJ2-7; the D gene is possibly TRBD1 (5 bases). The CDR3 runs 13 residues. Germline CDR1 is DFQATT and CDR2 is SNEGSKA (reference sequence). The V end was cut by 1 base, the J end by 2 bases, with 9 bases between. This CDR3 is CSARGRRAYEQYF. CDR3 sequence (DNA): TGCAGTGCTAGAGGTCGCAGGGCCTACGAGCAGTACTTC.

To note about this clonotype: Mismatch with germline at one junction end may stem from a read error. The chain carries TRBV2 and TRBJ2-5; 9 bases agree with TRBD1. CDR1 SNHLY and CDR2 FYNNEI come from the germline V gene. CDR3 length equals 13 residues. The DNA for the CDR3 is TGTGCCAGCAGCGAAGGGACAGGGAGAGGATCCACCTTC. It specifies CASSEGTGRGSTF.

This clonotype was seen at least ten times. V usage is TRBV3-1 and J usage is TRBJ2-5, with 10 positions matching TRBD2. The CDR3 is 16 amino acids. Trimming cost V 3 bases and J 4 bases; bases outside gene matches: 8. The germline gives CDR1 LGHDT, CDR2 YNNKEL (reference sequence). The CDR3 is CASSQALAGGVETQYF. Written as DNA, the CDR3 is TGTGCCAGCAGCCAGGCCTTAGCGGGGGGTGTAGAGACCCAGTACTTC.

The gene calls are TRBV7-2 and TRBJ1-2; no clear D. The CDR3 totals 15 residues. V lost 1 base to trimming and J lost 14 bases, with 23 bases between them. Germline V lookup: CDR1 SGHTA, CDR2 FQGNSA. As DNA, the CDR3 is TGTGCCAGCAGCTTAGAACAGACTCTAACGCAGTATTTTACCTTC. Translated: CASSLEQTLTQYFTF.

The chain joins TRBV20-1 to TRBJ2-5; 8 positions agree with TRBD1. The CDR3 covers 14 residues. CDR1 and CDR2 (germline): DFQATT, SNEGSKA (reference sequence). The CDR3 nucleotides read TGCAGCGCCAGGGGGCATACGGGGCTAGAGACCCAGTACTTC. As protein: CSARGHTGLETQYF.

In regard to this clonotype: Its ends do not fully match the called genes, so a read error is possible. The V call is TRBV19, the J call TRBJ2-7; 8 positions agree with TRBD1. This CDR3 spans 14 amino acids. Germline CDR1 reads LNHDA; CDR2 reads SQIVND (reference sequence). In DNA form, the CDR3 reads TGCGCCAGTGGTCCACAGGGGGATACCTACGAGCAGTACTTC. Protein sequence: CASGPQGDTYEQYF. Together with reference TRBV19 and TRBJ2-7, the CDR3 gives the full variable domain: DGGITQSPKYLFRKEGQNVTLSCEQNLNHDAMYWYRQDPGQGLRLIYYSQIVNDFQKGDIAEGYSVSREKKESFPLTVTSAQKNPTAFYLCASGPQGDTYEQYFGPGTRLTVT.

V usage is TRBV7-6 and J usage is TRBJ1-1; no clear D. Trimming stripped 6 bases from V and 1 base from J, with 9 bases between. This CDR3 has 13 residues. The V gene's germline CDR1 is SGHVS and CDR2 FNYEAQ. The CDR3 loop is CASRADKNTEAFF. Written as DNA, the CDR3 is TGTGCCAGCAGGGCAGACAAGAACACTGAAGCTTTCTTT.

CDR3 coding DNA: TGCAGTGCGTCCCCGGGACATGGCTCCTACAATGAGCAGTTCTTC. This codes for CSASPGHGSYNEQFF. V usage is TRBV20-1 and J usage is TRBJ2-1, with D perhaps TRBD1 (6 bases). The germline gives CDR1 DFQATT, CDR2 SNEGSKA (reference sequence). CDR3 length: 15 amino acids. The V gene lost 6 bases and the J gene lost 0 bases, with 15 bases spanning the gap.

This clonotype was counted between two and nine times. The CDR3 region is CSANRVGQGEAFF. The CDR3 DNA is TGCAGTGCTAATCGCGTCGGACAGGGGGAAGCTTTCTTT. The chain recombines TRBV20-1 with TRBJ1-1; 9 bases are shared with TRBD1. The trim removed 4 bases at V and 8 bases at J, leaving 8 bases unmatched. CDR1 is DFQATT and CDR2 is SNEGSKA in the germline V gene (reference sequence). This CDR3 comprises 13 residues.

A note on this clonotype: An end of the junction does not agree with germline; a read error may underlie this. The rearrangement joins TRBV2 to TRBJ1-2, with D hard to call. There are 13 residues in the CDR3. Germline CDR1 and CDR2: SNHLY and FYNNEI. The CDR3, as DNA: TGTGCCAGCAGTCGGGCTCTAAGTTATGACTACACCTTC. This sequence encodes CASSRALSYDYTF.

On this clonotype: Germline is not matched at one junction end, which may reflect a read error. The V gene is TRBV9, the J gene TRBJ2-5; 9 bases are shared with TRBD2. The CDR3 runs to 14 residues. Germline-derived CDR1 and CDR2 are SGDLS and YYNGEE. The CDR3 spells CASSYRRTSETHNF. The CDR3 nucleotides read TGTGCCAGCAGCTACCGACGGACTAGCGAGACCCACAACTTC.

Note on this clonotype: Possible read error: a much larger clone is one base away. The rearrangement uses TRBV10-3 and TRBJ1-5, with 7 bases that match TRBD1. Germline lookup yields CDR1 ENHRY and CDR2 SYGVKD. V dropped 3 bases and J dropped 4; count of bases not matched to a gene: 9. This CDR3 comprises 16 residues. CDR3 region: CAISEAPQGGNQPQHF. As DNA, the CDR3 is TGTGCCATCAGTGAAGCTCCGCAGGGGGGAAATCAGCCCCAGCATTTT.

The genes are TRBV11-2 and TRBJ2-7; the D is unclear. Germline loops: CDR1 SGHAT, CDR2 FQNNGV. CDR3 length: 14 residues. The ends were cut back, 4 bases at V and 1 base at J, with 11 bases in the middle. The CDR3 coding sequence is TGTGCCAGCAGCTACAGCAGCTTTTCCTACGAGCAGTACTTC. The encoded protein is CASSYSSFSYEQYF. Using reference TRBV11-2 and TRBJ2-7 for the parts outside the CDR3, the full variable domain is EAGVAQSPRYKIIEKRQSVAFWCNPISGHATLYWYQQILGQGPKLLIQFQNNGVVDDSQLPKDRFSAERLKGVDSTLKIQPAKLEDSAVYLCASSYSSFSYEQYFGPGTRLTVT.

CDR3 in DNA: TGTGCCAGCAGCTTAGCCAGGGGGCAAGGGGGCTACACCTTC. Translated, it gives CASSLARGQGGYTF. The chain recombines TRBV7-2 with TRBJ1-2; 8 nucleotides match TRBD1. The length of the CDR3 is 14 residues. With V trimmed by 0 bases and J by 8 bases, 5 bases remained unmatched. Germline CDR1 SGHTA, CDR2 FQGNSA.

Comments on this clonotype: The conserved closing phenylalanine or tryptophan is absent in this CDR3, likely reflecting a read error. It is unclear where the CDR3 begins or ends on the DNA, so no DNA is shown, and the CDR3 is as TCRdb lists it. The chain combines TRBV7-2 with TRBJ1-2. In germline, CDR1 is SGHTA, CDR2 FQGNSA. The CDR3 is 12 residues long, ends included. The CDR3 loop reads CASSLEGYGTTV.